One sample yielded the 26 T cell receptor beta chains listed below, sequenced in a study of T cells in Graves' hyperthyroidism and ophthalmopathy. Amplified TCR beta CDR3 regions derived from RNA transcripts. The HTBI set primed first-round TCR CDR3 RT-PCR. Via MiXCR, TCRdb re-called the multiplex PCR reads, giving one row per CDR3 protein. The sample holds hundreds of thousands of distinct CDR3 sequences, around 15% seen once. The sequenced sample consisted of blood. These TCRs come from a woman in her forties or fifties with Graves' ophthalmopathy.

This clonotype was seen many times. This chain links TRBV7-2 with TRBJ2-7, with 8 bases lining up with TRBD1. Germline assignment: CDR1 SGHTA and CDR2 FQGNSA. Trimming removed 4 bases from V and 2 bases from J; junction bases left unmatched: 4. The CDR3 is 14 amino acids. CDR3 sequence: CASSSGGTTYEQYF. The CDR3 nucleotides are TGTGCCAGCAGCTCAGGGGGCACCACCTACGAGCAGTACTTC.

In DNA form, the CDR3 reads TGTGCCAGCCGCTTCGGACAGGGTATCGGCTACACCTTC. Translation gives CASRFGQGIGYTF. This chain connects TRBV6-1 to TRBJ1-2, with 8 bases aligning to TRBD1. CDR1 is MNHNS and CDR2 is SASEGT in the germline V gene. V lost 8 bases to trimming and J lost 8 bases; unmatched junction nucleotides: 10. The CDR3 runs 13 residues.

This clonotype was seen a few times. The chain links TRBV7-9 to TRBJ2-7; TRBD1 is a possible D gene (6 bases). With 5 bases removed from V and 0 bases from J, the gap between germline ends came to 14 bases. The CDR3 is made up of 15 amino acids. The germline gives CDR1 SEHNR, CDR2 FQNEAQ (reference sequence). In nucleotides, the CDR3 is TGTGCCAGCAGCAGTGACAGGCGGAGCTCCTACGAGCAGTACTTC. As protein: CASSSDRRSSYEQYF.

The rearrangement links TRBV6-2 or TRBV6-3 to TRBJ2-3, with TRBD2 as a possible D gene (5 bases). V lost 0 bases to trimming and J lost 2 bases, with 12 bases between them. Germline assignment: CDR1 MNHEY and CDR2 SVGEGT. This CDR3 has 16 residues. In DNA, the CDR3 is TGTGCCAGCAGTTACTCACTAGATAAGGCCACAGATACGCAGTATTTT. Translation gives CASSYSLDKATDTQYF.

This clonotype was recorded many times. CDR3 sequence: CASSSQRGNEQFF. The CDR3 region has the DNA TGTGCCAGCAGCTCACAAAGGGGGAATGAGCAGTTCTTC. The V call is TRBV7-2, the J call TRBJ2-1; tentatively, D is TRBD1 (6 bases). With 4 bases removed from V and 7 bases from J, the gap between germline ends came to 11 bases. Germline V gene data show CDR1 as SGHTA and CDR2 as FQGNSA. The CDR3 runs to 13 residues.

The chain combines TRBV20-1 with TRBJ2-7, with D maybe TRBD2 (5 bases). CDR1 is DFQATT and CDR2 is SNEGSKA in the germline V gene (reference sequence). CDR3 size: 15 residues. V lost 0 bases, J lost 2 bases, and 14 bases lay in between. Written as DNA, the CDR3 is TGCAGTGCTAGAGATGGGCGGAGGTTTGCCTACGAGCAGTACTTC. This translates into CSARDGRRFAYEQYF.

This clonotype was observed a few times. V and J are TRBV11-3 and TRBJ2-7, with D unclear. Trimming removed 1 base at V and 4 bases at J, with 11 bases between. Germline assignment: CDR1 SGHNT and CDR2 YENEEA. The CDR3 length is 14 residues. The CDR3 DNA reads TGTGCCAGCAGCTTAGCCTGGAATGCGTACGAGCAGTACTTC. This sequence encodes CASSLAWNAYEQYF.

This clonotype was detected ten times or more. This chain joins TRBV18 and TRBJ2-3, with 8 bases identical to TRBD2. CDR1 and CDR2 from the germline V gene are KGHSH and LQKENI. The CDR3 consists of 15 residues. The junction had 9 bases not matched to a gene; V was cut back by 5 bases and J by 5 bases. CDR3 sequence reads: CASSESGGRQDTQYF. CDR3 DNA sequence: TGTGCCAGCTCAGAAAGCGGCGGGAGGCAAGATACGCAGTATTTT.

The sample holds a few counts of this clonotype. This sequence joins TRBV18 and TRBJ2-2, with 7 bases aligning to TRBD1. Germline V lookup: CDR1 KGHSH, CDR2 LQKENI. J gave up 6 bases and V 0 bases, and 7 bases lay outside the gene matches. The length of the CDR3 is 16 residues. The CDR3 spells CASSPPGQAGAGELFF. Written as DNA, the CDR3 is TGTGCCAGCTCACCACCAGGACAGGCTGGGGCCGGGGAGCTGTTTTTT.

Turning to this clonotype: Since a much larger clone is just one base distant, this may be a read error. The V gene is TRBV6-2 or TRBV6-3, the J gene TRBJ2-2, with 10 bases identical to TRBD2. There are 18 residues in the CDR3. V shed 6 bases and J 7 bases; nucleotides not matched to a gene: 17. The V gene's germline CDR1 is MNHEY and CDR2 SVGEGT. The CDR3 DNA sequence: TGTGCCAGCAGCCTCCCAGTAAGCGGGAGGGCCTCGGGCGGGGAGCTGTTTTTT. It specifies CASSLPVSGRASGGELFF.

This clonotype was observed many times. The chain is built from TRBV10-3 and TRBJ1-5; TRBD1 matches 7 bases. This CDR3 is 14 amino acids long. Trimming removed 0 bases from V and 9 bases from J; junction bases left unmatched: 5. Germline CDR1 and CDR2: ENHRY and SYGVKD. This chain's CDR3 is CAISESGQTRPQHF. DNA for the CDR3: TGTGCCATCAGTGAGTCGGGACAGACCCGGCCCCAGCATTTT.

This clonotype was recorded at least ten times. V usage is TRBV12-3 or TRBV12-4 and J usage is TRBJ2-7, with a weak D call TRBD2 (5 bases). This CDR3 has 14 amino acids. Between the trimmed V and J ends, which lost 7 bases and 5 bases, there was a span of 18 bases. The CDR3: CASKSNPTRDEQYF. In DNA, the CDR3 is TGTGCCAGCAAATCGAACCCCACTAGGGACGAGCAGTACTTC.

This clonotype appeared many times. The rearrangement links TRBV7-2 to TRBJ1-2, with TRBD1 matching 8 bases. V shed 10 bases, J shed 0 bases, and the junction held 13 bases outside the gene matches. This CDR3 has 16 residues. Germline V gene sequence: CDR1 SGHTA, CDR2 FQGNSA. For the CDR3, the DNA is TGTGCCACCAAGGGGGAGGGGACAGGAGCTAACTATGGCTACACCTTC. This sequence encodes CATKGEGTGANYGYTF.

As concerns this clonotype: With a much larger clone just one base away, this may be a read error. This chain connects TRBV18 to TRBJ1-1; D is undetermined. Per germline, CDR1 KGHSH and CDR2 LQKENI. This CDR3 contains 15 residues. The ends were cut back, 0 bases at V and 1 base at J, with 9 bases in the middle. CDR3 nucleotide sequence: TGTGCCAGCTCACCACCTCCCCAGTGGAACACTGAAGCTTTCTTT. Protein: CASSPPPQWNTEAFF. The whole variable domain, filled in from reference TRBV18 and TRBJ1-1, reads NAGVMQNPRHLVRRRGQEARLRCSPMKGHSHVYWYRQLPEEGLKFMVYLQKENIIDESGMPKERFSAEFPKEGPSILRIQQVVRGDSAAYFCASSPPPQWNTEAFFGQGTRLTVV.

The table lists this clonotype with a few counts. The chain is built from TRBV4-2 and TRBJ2-2; 7 bases agree with TRBD2. From germline, CDR1 is LGHNA and CDR2 YNFKEQ. This CDR3 is 16 amino acids long. The V segment lost 4 bases and the J segment 6 bases; nucleotides outside the gene matches: 11. CDR3 sequence (DNA): TGTGCCAGCAGCCCCCGGTTCGGGACTATGTCCGGGGAGCTGTTTTTT. Residues: CASSPRFGTMSGELFF.

At least ten counts were recorded for this clonotype. The V gene is TRBV28, the J gene TRBJ2-4, with D perhaps being TRBD1 or TRBD2 (5 bases each). V dropped 5 bases and J dropped 6 bases, with 14 bases sitting between them. The length of the CDR3 is 14 residues. The V gene's germline CDR1 is MDHEN and CDR2 SYDVKM. CDR3 nucleotides: TGTGCCAGCAGTCCCGGGACCACGGTAAACATTCAGTACTTC. Amino acid sequence: CASSPGTTVNIQYF.

At least ten counts were recorded for this clonotype. CDR3 protein: CASSLQRERETQYF. In nucleotides, the CDR3 is TGCGCCAGCAGCTTACAGCGGGAGCGTGAGACCCAGTACTTC. The V call is TRBV5-1, the J call TRBJ2-5; 8 bases match TRBD2. The V gene end was trimmed by 2 bases and the J gene end by 5 bases; junction bases not matched to a gene: 5. This CDR3 comprises 14 residues. The germline V gene has CDR1 SGHRS and CDR2 YFSETQ.

This clonotype has at least ten counts. This rearrangement joins TRBV30 to TRBJ1-1, with D unclear. Between the trimmed V and J ends, which lost 3 bases and 6 bases, there was a span of 11 bases. Germline assignment: CDR1 GTSNPN and CDR2 SVGIG (reference sequence). CDR3 length: 12 amino acids. CDR3 region: CAWRAVLAEAFF. CDR3 sequence (DNA): TGTGCCTGGAGGGCGGTTCTGGCTGAAGCTTTCTTT.

The rearrangement links TRBV2 to TRBJ2-7; possibly TRBD1 for D (5 bases). CDR3 length equals 13 residues. Germline V gene sequence: CDR1 SNHLY, CDR2 FYNNEI. Trimming cost V 7 bases and J 0 bases, with 10 bases left between them. The CDR3 loop is CASTWGSSYEQYF. The DNA for the CDR3 is TGTGCCAGCACGTGGGGCAGCTCCTACGAGCAGTACTTC.

This clonotype was detected ten times or more. This sequence joins TRBV5-6 and TRBJ2-1, with TRBD2 matching over 10 bases. CDR3 length equals 16 residues. V gave up 0 bases and J gave up 4 bases; unmatched junction bases: 4. From germline, CDR1 is SGHDT and CDR2 YYEEEE. In DNA form, the CDR3 reads TGTGCCAGCAGCTTGGACCAGCGGGAGGGATACAATGAGCAGTTCTTC. It is translated as CASSLDQREGYNEQFF. Combining the CDR3 with reference TRBV5-6 and TRBJ2-1 gives the whole variable domain DAGVTQSPTHLIKTRGQQVTLRCSPKSGHDTVSWYQQALGQGPQFIFQYYEEEERQRGNFPDRFSGHQFPNYSSELNVNALLLGDSALYLCASSLDQREGYNEQFFGPGTRLTVL.

This sequence joins TRBV19 and TRBJ1-1; D is uncertain. CDR3 size: 12 residues. Trimming took 10 bases from V and 9 from J, leaving 18 bases between them. Per the germline V gene, CDR1 is LNHDA and CDR2 is SQIVND (reference sequence). The CDR3 sequence is CATRTDGFQAFF. The DNA of the CDR3 is TGTGCCACCCGGACGGACGGCTTTCAAGCTTTCTTT.

Ten or more counts support this clonotype. This chain connects TRBV11-2 to TRBJ2-3, with 11 bases matching TRBD2. This CDR3 is 16 amino acids long. Germline V gene data show CDR1 as SGHAT and CDR2 as FQNNGV. The ends lost 5 bases at V and 6 bases at J; junction bases unmatched: 10. DNA for the CDR3: TGTGCCAGCAGCCGAAAACTAGCGGGAGATAGCGATACGCAGTATTTT. The encoded protein is CASSRKLAGDSDTQYF. The full variable domain, rest sourced from reference TRBV11-2 and TRBJ2-3, is EAGVAQSPRYKIIEKRQSVAFWCNPISGHATLYWYQQILGQGPKLLIQFQNNGVVDDSQLPKDRFSAERLKGVDSTLKIQPAKLEDSAVYLCASSRKLAGDSDTQYFGPGTRLTVL.

This clonotype appeared many times. The gene calls are TRBV27 and TRBJ2-5, with D possibly matching TRBD2 (6 bases). The germline V gene encodes CDR1 MNHEY and CDR2 SMNVEV (reference sequence). V dropped 7 bases and J dropped 2 bases, with 14 bases sitting between them. The length of the CDR3 is 14 residues. The CDR3 sequence is CASKIRDSQETQYF. CDR3 nucleotides: TGTGCCAGCAAAATAAGGGACTCACAAGAGACCCAGTACTTC.

This clonotype was detected ten times or more. Here the CDR3 reads CAISESSHQPQHF. CDR3 in DNA: TGTGCCATCAGTGAGTCGAGCCATCAGCCCCAGCATTTT. The chain uses TRBV10-3 and TRBJ1-5; D is ambiguous. Germline loops: CDR1 ENHRY, CDR2 SYGVKD. Trimming took 0 bases from V and 5 from J, leaving 5 bases between them. This CDR3 spans 13 amino acids.

The chain links TRBV9 to TRBJ2-5; the match to TRBD2 covers 11 bases. The CDR3 consists of 16 residues. J lost 3 bases, V lost 2 bases, and 6 bases had no gene match. CDR1 is SGDLS and CDR2 is YYNGEE in the germline V gene. For the CDR3, the DNA is TGTGCCAGCAGCGTTAGTGTGACTAGCGGGGAAGAGACCCAGTACTTC. Translating gives CASSVSVTSGEETQYF.

This clonotype was observed many times. V gene TRBV6-6 combines with J gene TRBJ2-7, with D maybe TRBD1 (6 bases). The CDR3 runs 14 residues. CDR1 MNHNY and CDR2 SVGAGI come from the germline V gene (reference sequence). Trimming took 2 bases from V and 5 from J, leaving 13 bases between them. CDR3 bases: TGTGCCAGCAGTTACGTGGCAGGGGTCCACGAGCAGTACTTC. Protein sequence: CASSYVAGVHEQYF.